Below are 24 T cell receptor beta chains sequenced from a single sample in a study of T cells in Graves' hyperthyroidism and ophthalmopathy (dated by TCRdb to about 2019). Library creation used multiplex PCR. Sequencer: Illumina HiSeq 2000. The TCR beta CDR3 regions were amplified from RNA transcripts. A first-round RT-PCR of the TCR CDR3 used the HTBI primer set with the Qiagen OneStep RT-PCR kit. The public reads were reprocessed in TCRdb via fastp at Q25 and MiXCR, keeping in-frame beta chains. Rows merge per CDR3 protein into single entries with the most common DNA and genes. The sample has about 480,000 distinct CDR3 sequences on record, roughly 25% of them singletons. The top ten hold about 10% of the sample. Sequenced: blood. The receptors were gathered from a woman aged 25 to 39 with Graves' ophthalmopathy.

This clonotype has at least ten counts. The chain employs TRBV12-3 or TRBV12-4 and TRBJ1-5, with D hard to call. The length of the CDR3 is 15 residues. V lost 6 bases and J 4 bases, leaving 16 bases between the germline ends. DNA of the CDR3: TGTGCCAGCAGCTCCCGCCAGGCTGGAAATCAGCCCCAGCATTTT. It encodes CASSSRQAGNQPQHF.

The rearrangement uses TRBV20-1 and TRBJ2-5; D possibly corresponds to TRBD2 (5 bases). The CDR3 loop spans 15 amino acids. Trimming took 2 bases from V and 1 from J, leaving 14 bases between them. The germline V gene encodes CDR1 DFQATT and CDR2 SNEGSKA (reference sequence). This CDR3 reads CSARSTSGLQETQYF. CDR3 nucleotide sequence: TGCAGTGCTAGATCCACTTCCGGACTCCAAGAGACCCAGTACTTC.

The rearrangement links TRBV12-3 or TRBV12-4 to TRBJ2-7; possible D gene TRBD2, 5 bases. CDR3 size: 15 residues. V was shortened by 6 bases and J by 2 bases, with 17 bases between the two germline ends. CDR3 DNA sequence: TGTGCCAGCAGCCCCGAGGGAGACGGGACCTACGAGCAGTACTTC. Protein product: CASSPEGDGTYEQYF.

A note on this clonotype: This CDR3 fails to terminate in the conserved phenylalanine or tryptophan, so it likely reflects a read error. The genes are TRBV11-1 and TRBJ1-1; D unresolved. There are 16 residues in the CDR3. Trimming took 4 bases from V and 0 from J, leaving 15 bases between them. Per the germline V gene, CDR1 is SGHAT and CDR2 is FQDESV (reference sequence). CDR3 bases: TGTGCCAGCAGCTCGGACGGGTTGTCCATGAACACTGAAGCTTTCGTT. It is translated as CASSSDGLSMNTEAFV.

This clonotype occurred many times. This chain links TRBV30 with TRBJ1-2; D is unclear. The V end was cut by 2 bases, the J end by 5 bases, with 6 bases between. The CDR3 contains 11 residues. The germline V gene encodes CDR1 GTSNPN and CDR2 SVGIG (reference sequence). Here the CDR3 DNA reads TGTGCCTGGAGTTTCCTTTATGGCTACACCTTC. Amino acid sequence: CAWSFLYGYTF.

This chain joins TRBV12-5 and TRBJ1-1; D gene ambiguous. Germline CDR1 is LGHNT and CDR2 is FRNRAP. The V and J ends lost 4 bases and 3 bases respectively, with 9 bases between them. This CDR3 spans 13 amino acids. In DNA, the CDR3 is TGTGCTAGTGGTTCTCGACCGGACACTGAAGCTTTCTTT. The encoded protein is CASGSRPDTEAFF.

CDR3 protein: CASIRGDTGELFF. DNA for the CDR3: TGTGCCAGTATACGGGGAGACACCGGGGAGCTGTTTTTT. V is TRBV19 and J is TRBJ2-2, with D possibly TRBD2 on 5 matching bases. CDR3 size: 13 residues. CDR1 is LNHDA and CDR2 is SQIVND in the germline V gene (reference sequence). The V end was cut by 7 bases, the J end by 3 bases, with 9 bases between.

This clonotype has a handful of counts. The CDR3 DNA sequence: TGTGCCAGCAACGGACAGGGTCAGACCCAGTACTTC. It codes for CASNGQGQTQYF. This chain joins TRBV12-3 or TRBV12-4 and TRBJ2-5; 8 positions agree with TRBD1. The length of the CDR3 is 12 residues. J lost 6 bases, V lost 7 bases, and 4 bases had no gene match.

This clonotype was observed many times. The V and J genes are TRBV30 and TRBJ2-7; D may be TRBD1 (6 bases). Germline V gene data show CDR1 as GTSNPN and CDR2 as SVGIG (reference sequence). V was shortened by 3 bases and J by 6 bases, with 15 bases between the two germline ends. The CDR3 extends over 13 amino acids. The chain's CDR3 is CAWRRNRVGEQYF. CDR3 coding DNA: TGTGCCTGGAGAAGAAACAGGGTCGGCGAGCAGTACTTC.

This clonotype occurred many times. The chain has TRBV20-1 and TRBJ1-1; D unresolved. Germline V lookup: CDR1 DFQATT, CDR2 SNEGSKA (reference sequence). This CDR3 region has 11 residues. Trimming took 3 bases from V and 7 from J, leaving 9 bases between them. The CDR3, as DNA: TGCAGTGCTAGGACACCCGGTGAAGCTTTCTTT. This gives the protein CSARTPGEAFF.

This clonotype was observed a handful of times. Possible read error: a much larger clone is one base away. The CDR3 sequence is CASSVDRVMNTEAFF. The CDR3 region has the DNA TGTGCCAGTAGTGTGGACAGGGTAATGAACACTGAAGCTTTCTTT. The V and J genes are TRBV19 and TRBJ1-1; TRBD1 agrees at 8 bases. The V gene's germline CDR1 is LNHDA and CDR2 SQIVND (reference sequence). After removal of 5 bases from V and 0 bases from J, the junction contained 5 bases not matched to a gene. This CDR3 region has 15 residues.

J is TRBJ2-5 and V is TRBV7-2; D uncertain. Trimming removed 5 bases at V and 5 bases at J, with 9 bases between. The V gene's germline CDR1 is SGHTA and CDR2 FQGNSA. The CDR3 has 12 amino acids. The CDR3 loop reads CASSPARETQYF. CDR3 DNA sequence: TGTGCCAGCAGCCCAGCGAGGGAGACCCAGTACTTC.

This clonotype was counted at least ten times. The chain has TRBV24-1 and TRBJ1-1, with D possibly being TRBD1 (5 bases). The CDR3 loop spans 15 amino acids. V lost 3 bases to trimming and J lost 1 base, with 11 bases between them. Per germline, CDR1 KGHDR and CDR2 SFDVKD. This CDR3 is CATSDGPGGNTEAFF. The CDR3 DNA follows: TGTGCCACCAGTGATGGTCCCGGGGGGAACACTGAAGCTTTCTTT.

This clonotype was counted at least ten times. The chain joins TRBV2 to TRBJ2-7; 7 bases are a match to TRBD1. Trimming cost V 8 bases and J 1 base; bases outside gene matches: 8. CDR1 is SNHLY and CDR2 is FYNNEI in the germline V gene. There are 14 residues in the CDR3. This chain's CDR3 is CASGIPDRSYEQYF. The CDR3 region has the DNA TGTGCCAGCGGAATCCCGGACAGGTCCTACGAGCAGTACTTC.

This clonotype was counted only a few times. V usage is TRBV7-2 and J usage is TRBJ2-7; 8 positions match TRBD1. This CDR3 is 13 amino acids long. The germline V gene encodes CDR1 SGHTA and CDR2 FQGNSA. The trim removed 11 bases at V and 0 bases at J, leaving 6 bases unmatched. CDR3 residues: CAVGTGRSYEQYF. CDR3 DNA sequence: TGTGCCGTGGGGACAGGTCGCTCCTACGAGCAGTACTTC.

This clonotype was counted ten times or more. V is TRBV5-6 and J is TRBJ2-7, with D unclear. The CDR3 has 13 residues. Germline V gives CDR1 SGHDT, CDR2 YYEEEE. Trimming pared 1 base from V and 0 bases from J, leaving 5 bases between. The CDR3 DNA follows: TGTGCCAGCAGCTTGACGAGCTCCTACGAGCAGTACTTC. Protein sequence: CASSLTSSYEQYF.

This chain links TRBV6-1 with TRBJ1-1; no clear D. The CDR3 spans 12 residues. Germline CDR1 is MNHNS and CDR2 is SASEGT. Trimming cost V 9 bases and J 1 base, with 9 bases left between them. In DNA, the CDR3 is TGTGCCAGTTACGGACGGAACACTGAAGCTTTCTTT. Its protein product is CASYGRNTEAFF.

This sequence joins TRBV3-1 and TRBJ2-7; D is ambiguous. CDR1 and CDR2 from the germline V gene are LGHDT and YNNKEL (reference sequence). The CDR3 is 14 amino acids. V was pared by 2 bases and J by 2 bases, with 10 bases between. The CDR3 protein is CASSQSSGPYEQYF. The CDR3 DNA sequence: TGTGCCAGCAGCCAATCCAGTGGACCCTACGAGCAGTACTTC.

The gene calls are TRBV20-1 and TRBJ2-7; possibly TRBD2 for D (6 bases). Trimming shortened V by 2 bases and J by 1 base, and 6 bases separated the two germline ends. Germline V gene sequence: CDR1 DFQATT, CDR2 SNEGSKA (reference sequence). The CDR3 length is 12 residues. This chain's CDR3 is CSARLASYEQYF. The CDR3 DNA is TGCAGTGCTAGACTAGCGTCCTACGAGCAGTACTTC.

This chain joins TRBV6-2 or TRBV6-3 and TRBJ1-5; D unclear. Trimming took 4 bases from V and 7 from J, leaving 11 bases between them. The CDR3 extends over 13 amino acids. Germline loops: CDR1 MNHEY, CDR2 SVGEGT. CDR3 DNA: TGTGCCAGCAGTTCACGCACCGAACAGCCCCAGCATTTT. This gives the protein CASSSRTEQPQHF.

The CDR3 nucleotides are TGTGCCAGCAGTGGGCAGGGGGCGTACTATGGCTACACCTTC. Amino acids: CASSGQGAYYGYTF. J is TRBJ1-2 and V is TRBV2; 8 bases are a match to TRBD1. Trimming cost V 4 bases and J 3 bases; bases outside gene matches: 4. This CDR3 has 14 amino acids. CDR1 is SNHLY, CDR2 FYNNEI, per germline.

This clonotype showed up just once. A much larger clonotype is one base distant, so this may be a read error. The V call is TRBV7-2, the J call TRBJ2-7, with D possibly being TRBD1 (6 bases). The CDR3 runs 15 residues. Germline V gene sequence: CDR1 SGHTA, CDR2 FQGNSA. The CDR3 bases are TGTGCCAGCAGCTTATCGCCAGGGGATTCCTACGAGAAGTACTTC. Protein: CASSLSPGDSYEKYF.

At least ten counts were recorded for this clonotype. The rearrangement uses TRBV6-5 and TRBJ1-2; TRBD1 agrees at 12 bases. Germline CDR1 MNHEY, CDR2 SVGAGI. CDR3 length equals 16 residues. V shed 4 bases and J 7 bases; nucleotides not matched to a gene: 10. CDR3 DNA sequence: TGTGCCAGCAGTTTGCCCCCGGGACAGGGGGCGAGTGGCTACACCTTC. Translation: CASSLPPGQGASGYTF.

This clonotype has more than one count but fewer than ten. CDR3 amino acids: CASFTGVPYEQYF. CDR3 sequence (DNA): TGTGCCAGCTTCACAGGGGTTCCCTACGAGCAGTACTTC. The rearrangement links TRBV28 to TRBJ2-7, with 7 bases lining up with TRBD1. The V segment lost 8 bases and the J segment 2 bases; nucleotides outside the gene matches: 6. The CDR3 length is 13 residues. Looked up from germline, CDR1 is MDHEN and CDR2 is SYDVKM.